The clone carrying this TCR beta chain has at least ten counts. This sample was included in a study of identical twins. Template switching supplied a universal primer site; unique molecular identifiers were carried on the cDNA. TCRdb re-derived calls from the 5' RACE reads in MiXCR, one entry per CDR3 protein. The repertoire holds hundreds of thousands of distinct CDR3 sequences, with roughly 6.2% as singletons. Germline CDR1 and CDR2: SQVTM and ANQGSEA. This CDR3 is built from 14 residues. The trim removed 3 bases at V and 8 bases at J, leaving 9 bases unmatched. The chain employs TRBV29-1 and TRBJ2-1; 8 bases line up with TRBD2. This clonotype originated in a man aged 18 to 29 in good health. Sequencing input: naive T cells sorted from blood. Here the CDR3 reads CSVDGGGYAYEQFF. DNA of the CDR3: TGCAGCGTTGATGGCGGGGGGTATGCTTATGAGCAGTTCTTC.